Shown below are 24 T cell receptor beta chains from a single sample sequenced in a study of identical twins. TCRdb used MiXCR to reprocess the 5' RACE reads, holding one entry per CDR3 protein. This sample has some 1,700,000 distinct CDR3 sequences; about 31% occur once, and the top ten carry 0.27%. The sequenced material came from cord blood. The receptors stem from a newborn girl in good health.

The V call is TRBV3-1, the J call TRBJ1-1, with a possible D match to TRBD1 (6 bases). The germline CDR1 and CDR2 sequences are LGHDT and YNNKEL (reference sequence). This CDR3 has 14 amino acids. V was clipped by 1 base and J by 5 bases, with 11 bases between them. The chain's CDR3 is CASSQVQGVTEAFF. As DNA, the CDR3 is TGTGCCAGCAGCCAAGTACAGGGAGTAACTGAAGCTTTCTTT.

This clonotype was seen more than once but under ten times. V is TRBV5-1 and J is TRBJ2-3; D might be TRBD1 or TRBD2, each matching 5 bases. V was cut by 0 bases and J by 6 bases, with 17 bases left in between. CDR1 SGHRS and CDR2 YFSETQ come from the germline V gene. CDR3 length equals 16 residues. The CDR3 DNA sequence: TGCGCCAGCAGCTTGGTTCATCAGGGAAGAGGGGATACGCAGTATTTT. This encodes CASSLVHQGRGDTQYF.

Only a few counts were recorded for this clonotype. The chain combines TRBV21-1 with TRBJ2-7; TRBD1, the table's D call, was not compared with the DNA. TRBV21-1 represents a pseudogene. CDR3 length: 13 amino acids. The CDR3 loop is CASSKRQGHEQYF. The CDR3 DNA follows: TGTGCCAGCAGCAAAAGACAGGGACACGAGCAGTACTTC.

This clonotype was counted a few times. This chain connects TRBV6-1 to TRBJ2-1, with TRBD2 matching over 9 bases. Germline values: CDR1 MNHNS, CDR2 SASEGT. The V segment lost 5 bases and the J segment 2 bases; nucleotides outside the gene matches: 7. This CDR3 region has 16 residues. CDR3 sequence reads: CASSSRSGGAYNEQFF. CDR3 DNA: TGTGCCAGCAGTAGCCGTAGCGGGGGAGCCTACAATGAGCAGTTCTTC.

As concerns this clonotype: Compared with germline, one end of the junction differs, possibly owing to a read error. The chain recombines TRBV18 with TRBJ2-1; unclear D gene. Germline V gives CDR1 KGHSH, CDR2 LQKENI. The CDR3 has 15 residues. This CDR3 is CASSPPAGGYYEQFF. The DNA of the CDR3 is TGTGCCAGCTCACCACCGGCAGGCGGCTACTATGAGCAGTTCTTC.

The CDR3 spells CASSFSVAAAGADTQYF. DNA of the CDR3: TGTGCCAGCAGTTTTTCGGTAGCGGCCGCCGGCGCAGATACGCAGTATTTT. The gene calls are TRBV12-3 or TRBV12-4 and TRBJ2-3; D might be TRBD2 (6 bases). The CDR3 consists of 17 residues. V lost 3 bases to trimming and J lost 4 bases, with 20 bases between them.

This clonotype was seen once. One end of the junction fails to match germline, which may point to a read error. Here the CDR3 reads CSVERGLAVGELYF. CDR3 in DNA: TGCAGCGTTGAGAGGGGACTAGCGGTAGGGGAGCTGTATTTT. The chain uses TRBV29-1 and TRBJ2-2; 11 nucleotides match TRBD2. The CDR3 has 14 residues. Germline V gives CDR1 SQVTM, CDR2 ANQGSEA.

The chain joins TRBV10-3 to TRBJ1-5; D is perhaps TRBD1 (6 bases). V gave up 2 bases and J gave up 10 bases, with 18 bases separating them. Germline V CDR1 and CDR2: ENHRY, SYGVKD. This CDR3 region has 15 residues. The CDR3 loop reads CAISEHGRGSFPQHF. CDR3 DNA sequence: TGTGCCATCAGTGAGCACGGCAGGGGCAGTTTCCCCCAGCATTTT.

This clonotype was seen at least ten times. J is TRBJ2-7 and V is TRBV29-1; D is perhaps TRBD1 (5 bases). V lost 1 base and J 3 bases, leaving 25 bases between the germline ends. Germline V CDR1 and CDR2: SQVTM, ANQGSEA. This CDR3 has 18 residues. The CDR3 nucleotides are TGCAGCGTTGAAGGGCAGGGTTCCGATTCAACCTCCTACTACGAGCAGTACTTC. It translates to CSVEGQGSDSTSYYEQYF.

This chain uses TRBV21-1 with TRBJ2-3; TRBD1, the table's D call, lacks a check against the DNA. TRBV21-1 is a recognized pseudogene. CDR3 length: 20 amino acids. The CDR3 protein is CASSKAYRDLCCVSSDTRYF. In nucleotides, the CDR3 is TGTGCCAGCAGCAAGGCTTACCGGGACCTATGCTGCGTTTCTTCAGATACGCGGTATTTT.

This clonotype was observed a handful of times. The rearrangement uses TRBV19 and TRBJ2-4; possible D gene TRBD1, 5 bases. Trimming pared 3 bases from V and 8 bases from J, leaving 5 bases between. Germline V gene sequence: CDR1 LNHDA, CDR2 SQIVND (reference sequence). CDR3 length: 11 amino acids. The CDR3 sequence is CASSIRDIQYF. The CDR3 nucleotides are TGTGCCAGTAGTATCAGGGACATTCAGTACTTC.

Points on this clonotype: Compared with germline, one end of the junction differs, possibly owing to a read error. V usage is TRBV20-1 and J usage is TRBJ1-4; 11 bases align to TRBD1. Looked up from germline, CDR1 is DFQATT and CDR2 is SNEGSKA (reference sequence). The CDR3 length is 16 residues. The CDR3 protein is CSASGQGARTNEKLSF. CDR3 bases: TGCAGTGCTAGCGGACAGGGGGCGCGAACTAATGAAAAACTGTCTTTT.

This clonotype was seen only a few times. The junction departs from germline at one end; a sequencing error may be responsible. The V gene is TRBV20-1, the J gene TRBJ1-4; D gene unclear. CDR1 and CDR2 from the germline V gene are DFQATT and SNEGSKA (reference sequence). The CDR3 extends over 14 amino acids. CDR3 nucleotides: TGCACTGCTAGAGCCCCCGGGCGGGGAGAAAAACTGTTTTTT. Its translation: CTARAPGRGEKLFF.

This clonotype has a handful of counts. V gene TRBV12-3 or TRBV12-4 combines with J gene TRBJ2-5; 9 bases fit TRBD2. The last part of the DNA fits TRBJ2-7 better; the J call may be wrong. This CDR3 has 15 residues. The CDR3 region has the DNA TGTGCCAGCAGTGCCATATTAGCGGGAGTTCTCGAGCAGTACTTC. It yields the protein CASSAILAGVLEQYF.

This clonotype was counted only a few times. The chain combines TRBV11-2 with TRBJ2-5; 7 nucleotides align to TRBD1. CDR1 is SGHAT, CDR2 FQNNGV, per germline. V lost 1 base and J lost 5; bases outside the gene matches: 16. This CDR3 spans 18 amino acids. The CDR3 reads CASSLVVIAGGEGETQYF. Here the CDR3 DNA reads TGTGCCAGCAGCTTAGTGGTGATTGCAGGGGGTGAAGGGGAGACCCAGTACTTC.

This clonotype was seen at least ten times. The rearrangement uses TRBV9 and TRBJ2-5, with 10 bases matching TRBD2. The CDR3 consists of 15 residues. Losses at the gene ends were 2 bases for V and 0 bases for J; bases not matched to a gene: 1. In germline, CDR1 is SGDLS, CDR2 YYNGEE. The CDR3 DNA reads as TGTGCCAGCAGCGTTAGCGGGGGGTACCAAGAGACCCAGTACTTC. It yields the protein CASSVSGGYQETQYF.

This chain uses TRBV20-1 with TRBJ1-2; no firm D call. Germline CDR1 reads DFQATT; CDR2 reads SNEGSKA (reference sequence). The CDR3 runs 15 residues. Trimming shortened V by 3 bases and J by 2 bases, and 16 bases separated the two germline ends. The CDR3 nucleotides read TGCAGTGCTAGCGCCGCAGGAGGCGGAAACTATGGCTACACCTTC. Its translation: CSASAAGGGNYGYTF.

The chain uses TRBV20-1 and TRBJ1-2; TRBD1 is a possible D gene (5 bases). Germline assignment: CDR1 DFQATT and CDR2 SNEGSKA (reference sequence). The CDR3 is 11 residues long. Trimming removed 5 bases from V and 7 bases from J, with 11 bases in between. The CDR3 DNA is TGCAGTGCTCCGATTGACAGTGGCTACACCTTC. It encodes CSAPIDSGYTF.

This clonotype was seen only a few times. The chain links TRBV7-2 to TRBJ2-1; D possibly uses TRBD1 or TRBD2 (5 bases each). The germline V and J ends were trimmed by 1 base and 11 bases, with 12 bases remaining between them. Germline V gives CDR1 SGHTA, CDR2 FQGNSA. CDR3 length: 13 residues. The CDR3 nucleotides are TGTGCCAGCAGCTTAGGTTGGGGGTCCAAGCAGTTCTTC. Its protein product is CASSLGWGSKQFF.

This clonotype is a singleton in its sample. In nucleotides, the CDR3 is TGTGCCAGCAGTTTATACGCGGACTCGGGAAACACCGGGGAGCTGTTTTTT. Amino acids: CASSLYADSGNTGELFF. This chain uses TRBV27 with TRBJ2-2; a possible D gene is TRBD2 (5 bases). V shed 1 base and J shed 2 bases, with 14 bases lying between them. The CDR3 spans 17 residues. The germline gives CDR1 MNHEY, CDR2 SMNVEV (reference sequence).

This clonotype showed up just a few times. The CDR3 region is CASSALLGRHEQYF. For the CDR3, the DNA is TGTGCCAGCAGCGCCCTTTTAGGGCGCCACGAGCAGTACTTC. The genes are TRBV11-2 and TRBJ2-7; D call uncertain. Germline assignment: CDR1 SGHAT and CDR2 FQNNGV. V was cut by 5 bases and J by 5 bases, with 16 bases left in between. There are 14 residues in the CDR3.

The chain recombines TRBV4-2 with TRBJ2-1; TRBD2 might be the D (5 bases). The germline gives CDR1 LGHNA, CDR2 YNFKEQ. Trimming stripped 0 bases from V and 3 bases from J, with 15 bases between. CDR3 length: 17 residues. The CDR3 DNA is TGTGCCAGCAGCCAAGAACCTCGGGGTAGCGACTACAATGAGCAGTTCTTC. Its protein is CASSQEPRGSDYNEQFF.

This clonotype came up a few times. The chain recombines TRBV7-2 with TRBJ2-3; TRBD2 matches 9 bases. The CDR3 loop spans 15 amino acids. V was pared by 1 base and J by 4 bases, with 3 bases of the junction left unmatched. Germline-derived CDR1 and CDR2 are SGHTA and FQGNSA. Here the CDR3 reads CASSLGGGASDTQYF. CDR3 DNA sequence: TGTGCCAGCAGCTTAGGCGGGGGGGCCTCAGATACGCAGTATTTT.

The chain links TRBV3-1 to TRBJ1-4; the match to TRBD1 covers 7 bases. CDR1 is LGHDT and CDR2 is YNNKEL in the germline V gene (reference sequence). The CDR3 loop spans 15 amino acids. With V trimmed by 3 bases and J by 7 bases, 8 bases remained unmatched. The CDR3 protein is CASSHRQGRSEKLFF. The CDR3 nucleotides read TGTGCCAGCAGCCACAGACAGGGCCGGAGTGAAAAACTGTTTTTT.